Below, 7 T cell receptor beta chains from the same sample are listed, as sequenced in a study of long-term antiretroviral therapy in people with HIV (dated by TCRdb to between 2021 and 2023). Sequencing of the TRB variable region was done with the immunoSEQ hsTCRB v3.0 assay at survey level resolution. TCRdb provides this immuneACCESS table in a form limited to in-frame rearrangements. Some clones are lacking; in checked studies, under half of them reflect an unresolved V gene, and why the rest are absent is not known. This sample holds around 31,000 clones; 75% to 90% were observed only once. Of the sample, less than 5% falls within the top ten clones. Sequences were derived from unsorted PBMCs, sampled 0.8 years before starting antiretroviral therapy. Receptors were obtained from a man between 18 and 29 years old with HIV.

The chain links TRBV7-3 to TRBJ2-1, with 9 bases matching TRBD2. After removal of 1 base from V and 3 bases from J, the junction contained 1 base not matched to a gene. Germline-derived CDR1 and CDR2 are SGHTA and FQGTGA. The CDR3 is made up of 15 amino acids. CDR3 amino acids: CASSLSSGSYNEQFF. In DNA, the CDR3 is TGTGCCAGCAGCTTAAGTAGCGGGAGCTACAATGAGCAGTTCTTC.

The chain links TRBV7-2 to TRBJ2-3; D ambiguous. The CDR3 contains 14 residues. Germline V gives CDR1 SGHTA, CDR2 FQGNSA. Trimming removed 5 bases from V and 6 bases from J, with 15 bases in between. This CDR3 reads CASSPGLDLDTQYF. The CDR3 region has the DNA TGTGCCAGCAGCCCCGGTCTAGACCTGGATACGCAGTATTTT.

The J gene is TRBJ1-6, the V gene TRBV30, with D possibly being TRBD1 (5 bases). The CDR3 runs to 13 residues. Trimming removed 2 bases at V and 12 bases at J, with 14 bases between. Germline lookup yields CDR1 GTSNPN and CDR2 SVGIG (reference sequence). The CDR3 sequence is CAWSLQAQGPLHF. The CDR3 DNA sequence: TGTGCCTGGAGTCTACAGGCCCAAGGACCCCTCCACTTT.

This sequence joins TRBV2 and TRBJ2-1; no definite D call. Trimming removed 8 bases at V and 5 bases at J, with 13 bases between. This CDR3 comprises 13 residues. The germline CDR1 and CDR2 sequences are SNHLY and FYNNEI. The CDR3 DNA reads as TGTGCCAGCCGCCTCCTGGGCCACAATGAGCAGTTCTTC. Residues: CASRLLGHNEQFF.

The V call is TRBV19, the J call TRBJ2-5, with D unclear. CDR3 length: 13 amino acids. Trimming removed 6 bases at V and 1 base at J, with 9 bases between. Germline loops: CDR1 LNHDA, CDR2 SQIVND (reference sequence). DNA for the CDR3: TGTGCCAGTAGCACGACAACCCAAGAGACCCAGTACTTC. Encoded protein: CASSTTTQETQYF. The full variable domain, completed using reference TRBV19 and TRBJ2-5, is DGGITQSPKYLFRKEGQNVTLSCEQNLNHDAMYWYRQDPGQGLRLIYYSQIVNDFQKGDIAEGYSVSREKKESFPLTVTSAQKNPTAFYLCASSTTTQETQYFGPGTRLLVL.

The chain links TRBV7-2 to TRBJ2-3; D ambiguous. The CDR3 has 14 residues. The germline CDR1 and CDR2 sequences are SGHTA and FQGNSA. V lost 3 bases to trimming and J lost 3 bases, with 10 bases between them. As DNA, the CDR3 is TGTGCCAGCAGCTTGACGACCGAGACAGATACGCAGTATTTT. Protein product: CASSLTTETDTQYF.

The chain couples TRBV9 to TRBJ2-1; no clear D. V was shortened by 3 bases and J by 4 bases, with 11 bases between the two germline ends. The germline gives CDR1 SGDLS, CDR2 YYNGEE. The CDR3 runs 14 residues. This CDR3 is CASSANGAYNEQFF. The CDR3 coding sequence is TGTGCCAGCAGCGCTAACGGAGCTTACAATGAGCAGTTCTTC.